This TCR beta chain was identified during a study of response to subunit inactivated influenza vaccine (dated by TCRdb to 2016 to 2018). For the wider study: To follow how T cells responded to a trivalent subunit inactivated influenza vaccine, the researchers relied on deep quantitative profiling of the T cell receptor repertoire. Overall study outcomes, separate from this receptor: The authors suggested that each seasonal influenza vaccination may recruit only a limited number of new T cells.

The method behind the library was RT-PCR. The sequencing machine was an Illumina HiSeq 2500. Starting from the raw public reads, TCRdb applied fastp trimming at Q25, assembled clones with MiXCR and retained in-frame beta chains. Every entry covers one CDR3 protein and lists the most common genes and DNA from its rows. Present in this sample are 800,000 to 1,000,000 distinct CDR3 sequences, 20% to 25% of which were seen just once. Jointly, the top ten make up 10% of the sample. This clonotype came up many times. No cognate antigen has been identified for it. No much larger clone is present one base from it, and per-base qualities are unavailable. Measured from the cysteine to the phenylalanine, the CDR3 is 14 residues long. CDR3 DNA only is kept here, 42 bases in frame from base 1. The germline V gene (reference sequence) provides CDR1 DFQATT and CDR2 SNEGSKA. Between the V and J ends, shortened by 3 bases and 7 bases respectively, the junction contains 16 bases.

Recombination joined TRBV20-1 with TRBJ1-3, with the D gene too uncertain to name. The sample in question was PBMCs from blood, obtained more than 4 days after vaccination. The receptor was derived from a man in his forties or fifties who received an inactivated influenza vaccine. Donor details come from another sample of the same person, matched by shared clones. In nucleotide form, the sequence is TGCAGTGCTAGGAGGGCGGACCGGTGGAACACCATATATTTT. Translated, this is CSARRADRWNTIYF.